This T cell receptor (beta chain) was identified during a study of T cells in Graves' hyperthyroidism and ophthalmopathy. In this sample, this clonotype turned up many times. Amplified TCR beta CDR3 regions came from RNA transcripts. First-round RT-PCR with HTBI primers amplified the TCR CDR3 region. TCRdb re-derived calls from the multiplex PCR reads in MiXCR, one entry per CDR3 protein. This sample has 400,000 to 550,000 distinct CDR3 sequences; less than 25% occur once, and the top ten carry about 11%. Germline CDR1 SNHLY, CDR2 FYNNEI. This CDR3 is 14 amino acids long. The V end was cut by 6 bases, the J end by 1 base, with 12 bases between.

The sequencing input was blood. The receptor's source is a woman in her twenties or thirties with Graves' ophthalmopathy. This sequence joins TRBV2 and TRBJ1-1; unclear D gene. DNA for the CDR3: TGTGCCAGCAGCGAACAGTTGACGAACACTGAAGCTTTCTTT. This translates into CASSEQLTNTEAFF.